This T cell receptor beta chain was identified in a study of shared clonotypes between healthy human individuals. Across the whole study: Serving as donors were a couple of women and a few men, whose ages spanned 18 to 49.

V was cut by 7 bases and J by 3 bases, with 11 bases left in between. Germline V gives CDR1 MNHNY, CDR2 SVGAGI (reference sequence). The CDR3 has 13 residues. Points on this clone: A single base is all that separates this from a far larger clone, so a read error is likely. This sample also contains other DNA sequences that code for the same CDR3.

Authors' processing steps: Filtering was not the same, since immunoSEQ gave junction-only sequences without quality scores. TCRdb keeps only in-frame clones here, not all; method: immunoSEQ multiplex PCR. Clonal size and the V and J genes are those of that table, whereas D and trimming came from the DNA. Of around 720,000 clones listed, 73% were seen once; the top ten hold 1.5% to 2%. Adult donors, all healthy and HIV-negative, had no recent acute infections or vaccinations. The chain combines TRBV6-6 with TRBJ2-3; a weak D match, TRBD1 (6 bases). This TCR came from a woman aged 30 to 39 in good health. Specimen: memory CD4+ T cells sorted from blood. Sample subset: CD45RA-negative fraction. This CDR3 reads CASTGRGTDTQYF. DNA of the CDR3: TGTGCCAGCACGGGCAGGGGTACAGATACGCAGTATTTT.